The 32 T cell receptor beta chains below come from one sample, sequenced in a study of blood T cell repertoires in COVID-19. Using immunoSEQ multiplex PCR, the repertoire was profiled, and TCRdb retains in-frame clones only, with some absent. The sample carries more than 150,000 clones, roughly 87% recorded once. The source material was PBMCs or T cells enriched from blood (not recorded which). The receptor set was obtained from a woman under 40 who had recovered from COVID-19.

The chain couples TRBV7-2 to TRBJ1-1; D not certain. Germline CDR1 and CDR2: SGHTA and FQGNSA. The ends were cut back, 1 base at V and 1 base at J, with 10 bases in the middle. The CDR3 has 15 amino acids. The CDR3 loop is CASSLGGLKNTEAFF. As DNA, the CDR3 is TGTGCCAGCAGCTTAGGAGGACTCAAGAACACTGAAGCTTTCTTT.

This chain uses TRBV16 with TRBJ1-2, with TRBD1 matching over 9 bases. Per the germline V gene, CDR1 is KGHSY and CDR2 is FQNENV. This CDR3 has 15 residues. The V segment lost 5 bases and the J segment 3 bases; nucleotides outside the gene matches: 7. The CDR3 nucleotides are TGTGCCAGCAGCTCAGGACAGGGGTTTTACTATGGCTACACCTTC. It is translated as CASSSGQGFYYGYTF.

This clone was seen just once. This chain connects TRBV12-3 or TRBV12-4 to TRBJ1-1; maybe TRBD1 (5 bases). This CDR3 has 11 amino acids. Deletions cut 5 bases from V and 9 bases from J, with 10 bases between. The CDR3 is CASSGGGQAFF. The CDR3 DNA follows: TGTGCCAGCAGTGGCGGGGGTCAAGCTTTCTTT.

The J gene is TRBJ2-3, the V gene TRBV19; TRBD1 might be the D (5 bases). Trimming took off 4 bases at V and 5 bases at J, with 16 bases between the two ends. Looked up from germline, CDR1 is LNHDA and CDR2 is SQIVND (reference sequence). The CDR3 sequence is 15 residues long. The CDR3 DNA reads TGTGCCAGTAGTACCTCCGGCAGGGTTTTAGATACGCAGTATTTT. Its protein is CASSTSGRVLDTQYF.

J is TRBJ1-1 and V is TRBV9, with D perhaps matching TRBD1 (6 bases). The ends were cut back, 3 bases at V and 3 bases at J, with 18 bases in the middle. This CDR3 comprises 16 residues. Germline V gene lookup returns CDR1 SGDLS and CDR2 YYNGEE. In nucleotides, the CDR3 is TGTGCCAGCAGCGCAACCTCAGGGGTTGGGGACACTGAAGCTTTCTTT. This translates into CASSATSGVGDTEAFF.

Written as DNA, the CDR3 is TGTGCCTGGAAAAGGGACCAGGGGGGCTTGGGGAACACTGAAGCTTTCTTT. It specifies CAWKRDQGGLGNTEAFF. This chain joins TRBV30 and TRBJ1-1, with 7 bases fitting TRBD1. This CDR3 contains 17 residues. Unmatched junction bases numbered 15, after V lost 4 bases and J lost 1 base. Germline V gives CDR1 GTSNPN, CDR2 SVGIG (reference sequence).

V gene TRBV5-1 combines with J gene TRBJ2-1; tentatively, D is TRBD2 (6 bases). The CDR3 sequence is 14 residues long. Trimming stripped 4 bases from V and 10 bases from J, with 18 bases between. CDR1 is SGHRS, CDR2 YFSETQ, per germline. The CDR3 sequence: CASSGGSGVREQFF. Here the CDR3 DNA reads TGCGCCAGCAGCGGGGGTTCGGGAGTCCGAGAGCAGTTCTTC.

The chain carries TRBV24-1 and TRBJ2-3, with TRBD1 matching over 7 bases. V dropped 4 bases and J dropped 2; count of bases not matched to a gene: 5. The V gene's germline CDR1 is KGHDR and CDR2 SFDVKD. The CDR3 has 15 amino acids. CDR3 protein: CATSEQTGATDTQYF. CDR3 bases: TGTGCCACCAGTGAGCAAACAGGGGCCACAGATACGCAGTATTTT.

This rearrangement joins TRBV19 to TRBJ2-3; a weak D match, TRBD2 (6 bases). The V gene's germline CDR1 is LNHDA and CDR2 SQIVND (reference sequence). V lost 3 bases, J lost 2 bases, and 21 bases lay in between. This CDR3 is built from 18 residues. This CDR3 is CASSITLAPPRNTDTQYF. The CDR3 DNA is TGTGCCAGTAGTATTACACTAGCCCCCCCGAGGAACACAGATACGCAGTATTTT.

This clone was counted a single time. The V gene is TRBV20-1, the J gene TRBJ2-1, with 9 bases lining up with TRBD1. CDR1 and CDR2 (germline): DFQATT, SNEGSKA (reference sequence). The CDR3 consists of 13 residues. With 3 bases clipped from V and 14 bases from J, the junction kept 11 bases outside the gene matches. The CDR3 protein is CSASVGQGLPKFF. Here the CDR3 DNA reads TGCAGTGCTAGTGTGGGACAGGGCCTCCCCAAGTTCTTC.

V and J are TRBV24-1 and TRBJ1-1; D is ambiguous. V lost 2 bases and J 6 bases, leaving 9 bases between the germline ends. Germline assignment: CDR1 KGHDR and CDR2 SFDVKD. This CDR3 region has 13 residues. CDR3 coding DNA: TGTGCCACCAGTGATTCTCAGAGGGCTGAAGCTTTCTTT. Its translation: CATSDSQRAEAFF.

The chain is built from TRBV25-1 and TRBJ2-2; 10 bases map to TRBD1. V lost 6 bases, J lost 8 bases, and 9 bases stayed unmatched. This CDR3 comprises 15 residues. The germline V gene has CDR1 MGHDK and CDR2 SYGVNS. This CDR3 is CASRPTGGKGGELFF. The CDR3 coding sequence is TGTGCCAGCAGGCCGACAGGGGGCAAAGGAGGGGAGCTGTTTTTT.

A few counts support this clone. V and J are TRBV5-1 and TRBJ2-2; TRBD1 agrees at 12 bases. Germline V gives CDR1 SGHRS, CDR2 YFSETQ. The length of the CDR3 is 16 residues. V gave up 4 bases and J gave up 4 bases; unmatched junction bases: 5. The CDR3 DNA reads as TGCGCCAGCAGCCCCCGGGGACAGGGGGCCACCGGGGAGCTGTTTTTT. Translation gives CASSPRGQGATGELFF.

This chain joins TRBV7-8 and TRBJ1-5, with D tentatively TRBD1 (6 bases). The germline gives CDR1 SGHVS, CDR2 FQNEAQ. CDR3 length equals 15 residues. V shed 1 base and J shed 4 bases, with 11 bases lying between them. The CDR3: CASSLVGGGNQPQHF. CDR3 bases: TGTGCCAGCAGCTTAGTAGGGGGAGGGAATCAGCCCCAGCATTTT.

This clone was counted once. The chain's CDR3 is CASSQEGLNLNRYEQYF. The CDR3 DNA reads as TGCGCCAGCAGCCAAGAAGGACTGAACCTTAACCGCTACGAGCAGTACTTC. The genes are TRBV4-1 and TRBJ2-7; TRBD2 might be the D (5 bases). Germline lookup yields CDR1 MGHRA and CDR2 YSYEKL. The CDR3 contains 17 residues. Deletions cut 0 bases from V and 3 bases from J, with 18 bases between.

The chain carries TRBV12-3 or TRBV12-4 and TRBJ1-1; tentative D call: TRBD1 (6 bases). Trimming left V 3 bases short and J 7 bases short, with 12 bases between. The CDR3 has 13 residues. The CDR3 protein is CASSFGTPGEAFF. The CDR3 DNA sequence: TGTGCCAGCAGTTTTGGGACACCTGGTGAAGCTTTCTTT.

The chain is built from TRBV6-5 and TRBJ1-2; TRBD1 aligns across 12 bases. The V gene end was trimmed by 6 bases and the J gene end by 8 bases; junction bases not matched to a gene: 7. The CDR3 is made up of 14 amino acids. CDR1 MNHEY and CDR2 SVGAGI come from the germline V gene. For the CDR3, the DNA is TGTGCCAGCAGGGGGACAGGGGGCGGGAGCGGCTACACCTTC. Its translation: CASRGTGGGSGYTF.

In nucleotides, the CDR3 is TGCGCCAGCAGCTTGGCCTTAGCGGGGGGCAGTGAGCAGTTCTTC. Its translation is CASSLALAGGSEQFF. The chain is built from TRBV5-1 and TRBJ2-1; the match to TRBD2 covers 10 bases. The CDR3 runs 15 residues. The junction had 6 bases not matched to a gene; V was cut back by 0 bases and J by 9 bases. The germline CDR1 and CDR2 sequences are SGHRS and YFSETQ. Full variable domain (missing parts from reference TRBV5-1 and TRBJ2-1): KAGVTQTPRYLIKTRGQQVTLSCSPISGHRSVSWYQQTPGQGLQFLFEYFSETQRNKGNFPGRFSGRQFSNSRSEMNVSTLELGDSALYLCASSLALAGGSEQFFGPGTRLTVL.

The CDR3 DNA is TGTGCCACCAGCAGGGGAAGGGGAGGGCAGCCCCAGCATTTT. Its translation is CATSRGRGGQPQHF. This sequence joins TRBV15 and TRBJ1-5; D may be TRBD1 (5 bases). The CDR3 totals 14 residues. The germline V gene encodes CDR1 LNHNV and CDR2 YYDKDF (reference sequence). Trimming left V 3 bases short and J 7 bases short, with 13 bases between.

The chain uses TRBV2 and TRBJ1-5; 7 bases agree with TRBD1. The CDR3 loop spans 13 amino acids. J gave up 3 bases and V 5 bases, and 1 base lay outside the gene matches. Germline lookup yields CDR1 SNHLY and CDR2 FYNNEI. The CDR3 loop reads CASSTGDNQPQHF. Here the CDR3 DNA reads TGTGCCAGCAGTACAGGGGACAATCAGCCCCAGCATTTT.

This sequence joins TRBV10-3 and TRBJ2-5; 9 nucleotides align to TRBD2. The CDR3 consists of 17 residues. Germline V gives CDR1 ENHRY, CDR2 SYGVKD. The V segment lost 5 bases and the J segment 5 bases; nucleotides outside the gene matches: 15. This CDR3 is CAISPGLASYQSETQYF. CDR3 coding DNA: TGTGCCATCAGTCCCGGACTAGCGTCATACCAAAGTGAGACCCAGTACTTC.

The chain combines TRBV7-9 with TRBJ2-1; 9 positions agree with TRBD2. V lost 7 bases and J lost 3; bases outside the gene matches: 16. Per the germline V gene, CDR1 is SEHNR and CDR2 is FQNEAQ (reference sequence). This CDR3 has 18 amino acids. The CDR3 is CASTPGPSGGRIYNEQFF. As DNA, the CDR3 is TGTGCCAGCACTCCAGGACCAAGCGGGGGGCGGATCTACAATGAGCAGTTCTTC.

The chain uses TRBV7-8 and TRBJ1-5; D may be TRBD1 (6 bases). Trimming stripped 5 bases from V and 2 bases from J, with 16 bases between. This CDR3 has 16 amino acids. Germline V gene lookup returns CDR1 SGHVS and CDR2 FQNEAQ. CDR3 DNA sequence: TGTGCCAGCAGCCAAAACAGGGTTATTGGCAATCAGCCCCAGCATTTT. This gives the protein CASSQNRVIGNQPQHF.

CDR3 in DNA: TGTGCCAGCAGTTTTAATTCCGACACTGAAGCTTTCTTT. This encodes CASSFNSDTEAFF. The rearrangement links TRBV12-3 or TRBV12-4 to TRBJ1-1; D gene ambiguous. V lost 3 bases to trimming and J lost 3 bases, with 8 bases between them. The CDR3 sequence is 13 residues long.

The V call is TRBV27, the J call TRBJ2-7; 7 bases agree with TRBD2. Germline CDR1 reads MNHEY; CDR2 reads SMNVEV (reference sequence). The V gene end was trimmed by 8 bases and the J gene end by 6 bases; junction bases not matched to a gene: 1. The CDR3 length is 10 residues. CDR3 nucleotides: TGTGCCAGCGGACTAGGCGAGCAGTACTTC. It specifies CASGLGEQYF.

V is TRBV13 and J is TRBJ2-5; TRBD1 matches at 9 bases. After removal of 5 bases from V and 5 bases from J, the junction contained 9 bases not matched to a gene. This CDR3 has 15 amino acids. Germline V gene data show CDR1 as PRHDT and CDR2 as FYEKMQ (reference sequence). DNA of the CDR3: TGTGCCAGCAGCAAGAGGACAGGGGATTTTGAGACCCAGTACTTC. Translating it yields CASSKRTGDFETQYF. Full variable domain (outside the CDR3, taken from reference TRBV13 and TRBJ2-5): AAGVIQSPRHLIKEKRETATLKCYPIPRHDTVYWYQQGPGQDPQFLISFYEKMQSDKGSIPDRFSAQQFSDYHSELNMSSLELGDSALYFCASSKRTGDFETQYFGPGTRLLVL.

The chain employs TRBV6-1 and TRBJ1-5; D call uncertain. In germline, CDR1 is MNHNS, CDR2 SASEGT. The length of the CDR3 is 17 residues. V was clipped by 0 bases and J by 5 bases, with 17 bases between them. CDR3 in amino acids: CASSEAYMVSAYQPQHF. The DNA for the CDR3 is TGTGCCAGCAGTGAAGCGTATATGGTTAGCGCTTATCAGCCCCAGCATTTT.

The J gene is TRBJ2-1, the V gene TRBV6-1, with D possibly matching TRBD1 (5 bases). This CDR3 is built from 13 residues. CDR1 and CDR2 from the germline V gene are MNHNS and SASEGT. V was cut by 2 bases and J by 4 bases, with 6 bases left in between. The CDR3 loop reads CASSEQGYNEQFF. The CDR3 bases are TGTGCCAGCAGTGAACAGGGATACAATGAGCAGTTCTTC.

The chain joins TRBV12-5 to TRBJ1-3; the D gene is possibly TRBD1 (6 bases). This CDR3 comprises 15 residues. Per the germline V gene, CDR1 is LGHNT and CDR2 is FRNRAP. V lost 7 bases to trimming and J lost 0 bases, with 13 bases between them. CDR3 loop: CASEGQPVSGNTIYF. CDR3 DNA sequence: TGTGCTAGTGAAGGACAGCCTGTCTCTGGAAACACCATATATTTT.

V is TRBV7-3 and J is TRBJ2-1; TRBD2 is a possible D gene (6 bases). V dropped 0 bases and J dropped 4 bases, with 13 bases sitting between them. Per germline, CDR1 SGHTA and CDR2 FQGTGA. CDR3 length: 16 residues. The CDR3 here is CASSLTKGLPYNEQFF. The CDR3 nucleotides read TGTGCCAGCAGCTTAACGAAGGGACTTCCGTACAATGAGCAGTTCTTC.

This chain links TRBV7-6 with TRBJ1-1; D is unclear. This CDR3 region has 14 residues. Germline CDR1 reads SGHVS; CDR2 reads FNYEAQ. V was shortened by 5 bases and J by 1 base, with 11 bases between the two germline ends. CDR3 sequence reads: CASSPSSENTEAFF. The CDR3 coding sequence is TGTGCCAGCAGCCCATCTTCAGAGAACACTGAAGCTTTCTTT.

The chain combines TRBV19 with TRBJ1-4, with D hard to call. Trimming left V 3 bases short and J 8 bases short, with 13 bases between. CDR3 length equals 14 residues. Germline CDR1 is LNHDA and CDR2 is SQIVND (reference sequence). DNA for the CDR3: TGTGCCAGTAGTATCCCCGGGAATCGCGAAAAACTGTTTTTT. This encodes CASSIPGNREKLFF.